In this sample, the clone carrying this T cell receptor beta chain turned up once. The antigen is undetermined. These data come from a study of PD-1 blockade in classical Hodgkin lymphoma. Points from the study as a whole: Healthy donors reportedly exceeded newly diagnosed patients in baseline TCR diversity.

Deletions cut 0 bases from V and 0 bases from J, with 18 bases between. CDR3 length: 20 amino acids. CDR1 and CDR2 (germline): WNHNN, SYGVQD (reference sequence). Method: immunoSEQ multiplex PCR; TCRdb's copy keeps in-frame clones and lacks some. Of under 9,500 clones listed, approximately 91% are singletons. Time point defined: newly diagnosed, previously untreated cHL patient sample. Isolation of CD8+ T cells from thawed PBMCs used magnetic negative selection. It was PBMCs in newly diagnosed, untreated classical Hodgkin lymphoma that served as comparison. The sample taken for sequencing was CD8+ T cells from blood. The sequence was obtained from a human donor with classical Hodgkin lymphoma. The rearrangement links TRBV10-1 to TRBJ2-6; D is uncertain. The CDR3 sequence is CASSESGFSSVNSGANVLTF. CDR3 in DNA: TGCGCCAGCAGTGAGTCCGGGTTTTCGAGTGTCAACTCTGGGGCCAACGTCCTGACTTTC.